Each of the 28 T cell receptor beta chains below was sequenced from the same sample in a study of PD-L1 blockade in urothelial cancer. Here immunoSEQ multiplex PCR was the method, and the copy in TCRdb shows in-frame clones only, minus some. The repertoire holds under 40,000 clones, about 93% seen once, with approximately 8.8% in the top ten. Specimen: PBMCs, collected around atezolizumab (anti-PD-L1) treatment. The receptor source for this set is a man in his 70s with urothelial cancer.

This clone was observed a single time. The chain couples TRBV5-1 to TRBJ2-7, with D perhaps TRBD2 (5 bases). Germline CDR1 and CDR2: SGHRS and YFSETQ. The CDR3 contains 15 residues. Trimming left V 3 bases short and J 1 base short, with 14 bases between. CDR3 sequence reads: CASSSLAGSSYEQYF. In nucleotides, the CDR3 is TGCGCCAGCAGCTCCCTAGCAGGCTCGTCCTACGAGCAGTACTTC.

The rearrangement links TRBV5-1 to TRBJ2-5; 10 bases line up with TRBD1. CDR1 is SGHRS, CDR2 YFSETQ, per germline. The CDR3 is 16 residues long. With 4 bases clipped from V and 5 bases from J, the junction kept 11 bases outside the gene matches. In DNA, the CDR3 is TGCGCCAGCAGCACCGAGACAGGGGGCGTAGGGGAGACCCAGTACTTC. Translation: CASSTETGGVGETQYF.

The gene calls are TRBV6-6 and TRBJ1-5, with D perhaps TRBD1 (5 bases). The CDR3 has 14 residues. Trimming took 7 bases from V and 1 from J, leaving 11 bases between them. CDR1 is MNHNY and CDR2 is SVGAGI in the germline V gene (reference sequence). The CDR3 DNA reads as TGTGCCAGCAAATTTAGGGGAAGCAATCAGCCCCAGCATTTT. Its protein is CASKFRGSNQPQHF.

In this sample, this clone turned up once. In nucleotides, the CDR3 is TGTGCCAGTAGTATAGTGGCCCGGAACACCGGGGAGCTGTTTTTT. Translation: CASSIVARNTGELFF. V usage is TRBV19 and J usage is TRBJ2-2; no clear D. Germline values: CDR1 LNHDA, CDR2 SQIVND (reference sequence). This CDR3 comprises 15 residues. V dropped 1 base and J dropped 1 base, with 7 bases sitting between them.

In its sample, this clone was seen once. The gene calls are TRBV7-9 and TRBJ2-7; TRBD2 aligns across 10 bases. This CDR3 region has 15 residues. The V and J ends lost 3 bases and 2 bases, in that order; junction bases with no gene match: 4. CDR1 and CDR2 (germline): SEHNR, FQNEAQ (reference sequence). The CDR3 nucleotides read TGTGCCAGCAGCTTCGGGACTAGCGCGACCTACGAGCAGTACTTC. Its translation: CASSFGTSATYEQYF. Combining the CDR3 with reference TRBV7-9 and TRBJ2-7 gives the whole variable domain DTGVSQNPRHKITKRGQNVTFRCDPISEHNRLYWYRQTLGQGPEFLTYFQNEAQLEKSRLLSDRFSAERPKGSFSTLEIQRTEQGDSAMYLCASSFGTSATYEQYFGPGTRLTVT.

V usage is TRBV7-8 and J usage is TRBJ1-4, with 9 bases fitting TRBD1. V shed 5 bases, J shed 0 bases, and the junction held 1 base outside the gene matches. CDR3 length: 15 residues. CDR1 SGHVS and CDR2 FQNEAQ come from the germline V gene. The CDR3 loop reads CASSNRGPTNEKLFF. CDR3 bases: TGTGCCAGCAGCAACAGGGGGCCAACTAATGAAAAACTGTTTTTT.

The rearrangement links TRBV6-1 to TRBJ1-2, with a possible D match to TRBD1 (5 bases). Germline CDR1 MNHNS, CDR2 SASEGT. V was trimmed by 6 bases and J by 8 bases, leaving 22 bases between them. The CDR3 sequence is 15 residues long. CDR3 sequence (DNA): TGTGCCAGCAGGGAGGGAGTAGGGGTCAGGCCCGGCTACACCTTC. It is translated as CASREGVGVRPGYTF.

The CDR3 reads CASKFREGYNEQFF. The DNA for the CDR3 is TGTGCCAGTAAATTTCGGGAGGGGTACAATGAGCAGTTCTTC. The chain recombines TRBV19 with TRBJ2-1; the match to TRBD2 covers 8 bases. This CDR3 is built from 14 residues. Germline assignment: CDR1 LNHDA and CDR2 SQIVND (reference sequence). Unmatched junction bases numbered 6, after V lost 7 bases and J lost 4 bases.

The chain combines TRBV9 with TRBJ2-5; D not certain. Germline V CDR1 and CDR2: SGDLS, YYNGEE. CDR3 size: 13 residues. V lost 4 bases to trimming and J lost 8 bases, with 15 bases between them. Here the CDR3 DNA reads TGTGCCAGCAGCTCCGACCGGGTAGGAACCCAGTACTTC. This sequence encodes CASSSDRVGTQYF.

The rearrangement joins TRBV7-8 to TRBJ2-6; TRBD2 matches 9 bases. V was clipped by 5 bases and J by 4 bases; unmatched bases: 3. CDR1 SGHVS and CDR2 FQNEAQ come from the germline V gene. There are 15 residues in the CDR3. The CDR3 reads CASSALAGGANVLTF. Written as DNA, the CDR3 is TGTGCCAGCAGCGCCCTAGCGGGAGGGGCCAACGTCCTGACTTTC.

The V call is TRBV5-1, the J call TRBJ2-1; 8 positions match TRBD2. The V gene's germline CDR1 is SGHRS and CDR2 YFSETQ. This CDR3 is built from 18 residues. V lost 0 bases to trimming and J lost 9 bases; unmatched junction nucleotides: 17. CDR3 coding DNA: TGCGCCAGCAGCTTGGCCTACCCACCTGCCGGGAGGGCCAGTGAGCAGTTCTTC. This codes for CASSLAYPPAGRASEQFF.

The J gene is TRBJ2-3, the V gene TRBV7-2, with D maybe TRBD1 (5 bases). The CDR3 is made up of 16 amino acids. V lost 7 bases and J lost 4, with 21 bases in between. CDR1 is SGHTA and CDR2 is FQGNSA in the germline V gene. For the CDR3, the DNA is TGTGCCAGCACCAAGGGGCGCGTGGGCCAGGCAGATACGCAGTATTTT. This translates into CASTKGRVGQADTQYF.

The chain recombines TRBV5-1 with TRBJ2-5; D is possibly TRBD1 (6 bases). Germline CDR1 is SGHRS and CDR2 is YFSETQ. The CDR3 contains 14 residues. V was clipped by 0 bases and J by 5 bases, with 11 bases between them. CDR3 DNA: TGCGCCAGCAGCTTGGTTGGGGGCGACGAGACCCAGTACTTC. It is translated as CASSLVGGDETQYF.

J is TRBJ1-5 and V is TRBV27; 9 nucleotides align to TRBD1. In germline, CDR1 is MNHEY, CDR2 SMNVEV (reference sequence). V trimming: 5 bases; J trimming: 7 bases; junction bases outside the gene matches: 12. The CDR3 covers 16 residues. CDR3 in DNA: TGTGCCAGCAGTCAGCGGAGGGACAGGGTATGGCAGCCCCAGCATTTT. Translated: CASSQRRDRVWQPQHF.

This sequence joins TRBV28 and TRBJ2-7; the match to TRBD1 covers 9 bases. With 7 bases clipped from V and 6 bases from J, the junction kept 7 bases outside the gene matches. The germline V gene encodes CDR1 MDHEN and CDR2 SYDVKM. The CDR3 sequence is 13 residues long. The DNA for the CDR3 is TGTGCCAGCACGAGGACAGGGGTTAGCGAGCAGTACTTC. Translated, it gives CASTRTGVSEQYF.

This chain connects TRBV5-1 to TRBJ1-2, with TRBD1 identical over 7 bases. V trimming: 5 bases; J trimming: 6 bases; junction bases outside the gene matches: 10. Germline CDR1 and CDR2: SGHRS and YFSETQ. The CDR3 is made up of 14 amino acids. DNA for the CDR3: TGCGCCAGCAGGAGGGACAGAGTGGACCATGGCTACACCTTC. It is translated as CASRRDRVDHGYTF.

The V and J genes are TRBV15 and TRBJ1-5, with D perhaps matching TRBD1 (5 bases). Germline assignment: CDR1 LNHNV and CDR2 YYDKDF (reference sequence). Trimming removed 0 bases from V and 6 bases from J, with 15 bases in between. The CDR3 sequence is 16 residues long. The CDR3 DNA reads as TGTGCCACCAGCAGAGATAATTTTGGGGGGTCTCAGCCCCAGCATTTT. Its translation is CATSRDNFGGSQPQHF.

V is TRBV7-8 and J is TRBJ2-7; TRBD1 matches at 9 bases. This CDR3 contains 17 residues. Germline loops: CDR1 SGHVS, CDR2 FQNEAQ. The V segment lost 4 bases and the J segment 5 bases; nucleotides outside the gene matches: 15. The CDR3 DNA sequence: TGTGCCAGCAGCTCACCCCTAGCCGGGACAGGGAGGCACGAGCAGTACTTC. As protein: CASSSPLAGTGRHEQYF.

CDR3 residues: CASRGTGSWIETQYF. In DNA, the CDR3 is TGTGCCAGCAGGGGGACAGGGTCGTGGATAGAGACCCAGTACTTC. The rearrangement joins TRBV6-1 to TRBJ2-5; 9 positions match TRBD1. CDR3 size: 15 residues. Germline trimming cut 6 bases from V and 4 bases from J; bases unmatched to any gene: 9. Per germline, CDR1 MNHNS and CDR2 SASEGT.

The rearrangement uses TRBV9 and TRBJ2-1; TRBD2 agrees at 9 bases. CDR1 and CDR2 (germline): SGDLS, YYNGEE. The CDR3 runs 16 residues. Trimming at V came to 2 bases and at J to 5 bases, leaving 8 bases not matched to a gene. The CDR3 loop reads CASSVTTSGTNNEQFF. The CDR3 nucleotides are TGTGCCAGCAGCGTTACGACTAGCGGAACAAACAATGAGCAGTTCTTC.

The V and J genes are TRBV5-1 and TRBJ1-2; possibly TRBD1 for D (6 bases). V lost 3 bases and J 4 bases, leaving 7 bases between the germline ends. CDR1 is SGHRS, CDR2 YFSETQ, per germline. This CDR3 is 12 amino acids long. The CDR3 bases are TGCGCCAGCAGCTCCAGGGGCTATGGCTACACCTTC. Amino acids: CASSSRGYGYTF.

CDR3 in DNA: TGTGCCAGCAGCTCTGAGGGAGGTTGGACCGGGGAGCTGTTTTTT. This encodes CASSSEGGWTGELFF. V is TRBV11-2 and J is TRBJ2-2, with D perhaps matching TRBD2 (6 bases). The CDR3 length is 15 residues. Germline loops: CDR1 SGHAT, CDR2 FQNNGV. The V and J ends lost 4 bases and 5 bases respectively, with 14 bases between them.

The CDR3 coding sequence is TGTGCTGTGGGACAGGGTAACTACAATGAGCAGTTCTTC. It specifies CAVGQGNYNEQFF. The chain couples TRBV28 to TRBJ2-1; 9 bases agree with TRBD1. The length of the CDR3 is 13 residues. Germline loops: CDR1 MDHEN, CDR2 SYDVKM.

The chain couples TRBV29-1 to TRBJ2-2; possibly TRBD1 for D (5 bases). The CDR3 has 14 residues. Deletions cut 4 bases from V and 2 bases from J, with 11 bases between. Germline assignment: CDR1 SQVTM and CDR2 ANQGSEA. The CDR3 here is CSVGTSSNTGELFF. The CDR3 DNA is TGCAGCGTTGGGACAAGTTCAAACACCGGGGAGCTGTTTTTT.

The CDR3 DNA reads TGTGCCAGCAGTATGACTAGCGGGTGGGACATTCAGTACTTC. As protein: CASSMTSGWDIQYF. This chain uses TRBV6-5 with TRBJ2-4, with 10 bases aligning to TRBD2. CDR1 and CDR2 from the germline V gene are MNHEY and SVGAGI. CDR3 length: 14 amino acids. The trim removed 5 bases at V and 8 bases at J, leaving 6 bases unmatched.

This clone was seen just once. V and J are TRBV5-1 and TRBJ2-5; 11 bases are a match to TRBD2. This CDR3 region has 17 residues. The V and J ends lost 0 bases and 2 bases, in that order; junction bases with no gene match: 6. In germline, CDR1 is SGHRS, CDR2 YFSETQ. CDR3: CASSLGPSGRLQETQYF. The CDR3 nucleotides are TGCGCCAGCAGCTTGGGGCCTAGCGGGAGGTTACAAGAGACCCAGTACTTC.

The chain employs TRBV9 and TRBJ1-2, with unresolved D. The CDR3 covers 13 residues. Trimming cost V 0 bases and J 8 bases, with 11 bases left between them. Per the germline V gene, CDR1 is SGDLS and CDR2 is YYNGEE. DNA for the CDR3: TGTGCCAGCAGCGTAGACCAAGGCGGGGGCTACACCTTC. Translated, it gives CASSVDQGGGYTF.

CDR3 residues: CASSGTSGSSNTGELFF. In DNA, the CDR3 is TGTGCCAGCAGTGGGACTAGCGGGAGTTCGAACACCGGGGAGCTGTTTTTT. The chain has TRBV2 and TRBJ2-2, with 13 bases fitting TRBD2. Germline-derived CDR1 and CDR2 are SNHLY and FYNNEI. J was trimmed by 0 bases and V by 4 bases; bases with no gene match: 2. This CDR3 is built from 17 residues.